This T cell receptor beta chain derives from a study of control samples from healthy donors and cancer patients. CDR1 and CDR2 (germline): SGHRS, YFSETQ. V was trimmed by 0 bases and J by 3 bases, leaving 12 bases between them. This CDR3 has 16 amino acids. TCRdb keeps only in-frame clones here, not all; method: immunoSEQ multiplex PCR. The table lists 100,000 to 150,000 clones, roughly 95% of them singletons. The sample was blood. The TCR sequence derives from a man aged 25-40 years in good health. The chain employs TRBV5-1 and TRBJ2-2; tentatively, D is TRBD1 or TRBD2 (6 bases each). The CDR3 DNA follows: TGCGCCAGCAGCTTGGTTCCAGGGGAGGACACCGGGGAGCTGTTTTTT. Translating gives CASSLVPGEDTGELFF.